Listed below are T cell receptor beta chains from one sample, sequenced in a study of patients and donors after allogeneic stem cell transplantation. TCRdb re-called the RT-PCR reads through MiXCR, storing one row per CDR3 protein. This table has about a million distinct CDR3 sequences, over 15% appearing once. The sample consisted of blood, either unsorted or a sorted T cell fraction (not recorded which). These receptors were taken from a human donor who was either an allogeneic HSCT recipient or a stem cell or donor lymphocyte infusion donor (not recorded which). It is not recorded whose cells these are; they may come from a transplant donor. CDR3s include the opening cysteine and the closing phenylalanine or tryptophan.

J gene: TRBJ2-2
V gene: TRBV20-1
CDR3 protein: CSARAPSGSATGELFF

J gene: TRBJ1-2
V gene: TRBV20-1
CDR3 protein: CSARDSGADYGYTF

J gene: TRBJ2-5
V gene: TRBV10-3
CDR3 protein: CAISESVKGSWETQYF

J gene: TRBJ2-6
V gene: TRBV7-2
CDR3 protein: CASKDLGANVLTF

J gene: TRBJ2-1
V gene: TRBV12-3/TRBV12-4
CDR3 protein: CASSNGLGGPRGSYNEQFF

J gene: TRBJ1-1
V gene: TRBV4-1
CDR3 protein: CASTSPGQMNTEAFF

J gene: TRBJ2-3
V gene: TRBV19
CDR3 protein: CASSISQWVDTQYF

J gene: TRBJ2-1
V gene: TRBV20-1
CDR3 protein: CSATRGRVNEQFF

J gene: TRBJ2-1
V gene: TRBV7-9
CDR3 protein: CASGPGTSGLYEQFF

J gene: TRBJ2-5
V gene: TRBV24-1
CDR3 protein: CATSNPPTGPRYQETQYF

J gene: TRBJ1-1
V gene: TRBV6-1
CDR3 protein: CASSSGWNTEAFF

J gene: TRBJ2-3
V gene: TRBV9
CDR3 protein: CASSVVPRQGTDTQYF

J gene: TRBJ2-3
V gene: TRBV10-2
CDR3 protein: CASNPPSGGSTDTQYF

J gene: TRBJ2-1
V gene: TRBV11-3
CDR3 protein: CASSDWLAVKYNEQFF

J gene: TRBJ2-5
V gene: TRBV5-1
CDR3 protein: CASSLGPQGQETQYF

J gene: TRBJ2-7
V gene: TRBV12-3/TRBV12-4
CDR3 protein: CASSLMGKFPSYEQYF

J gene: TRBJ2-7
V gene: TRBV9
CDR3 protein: CASSVETGGDEQYF

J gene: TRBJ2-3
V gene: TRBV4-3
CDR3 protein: CASSQYGTSTDTQYF

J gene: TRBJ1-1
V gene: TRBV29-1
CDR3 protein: CSVVRVTEAFF

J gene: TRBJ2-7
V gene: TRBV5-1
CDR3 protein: CASSYQQGGEQYF

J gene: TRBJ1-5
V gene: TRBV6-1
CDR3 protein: CASSRKRGQSNQPQHF

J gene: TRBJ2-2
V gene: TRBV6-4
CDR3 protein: CASSDSIRGQGTGELFF

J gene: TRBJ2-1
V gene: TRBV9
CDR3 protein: CAPEEADCKGRSYNEQFF

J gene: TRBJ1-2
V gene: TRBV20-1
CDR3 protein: CSAAGQGFGGYTF

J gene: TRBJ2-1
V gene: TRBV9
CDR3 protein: CASSVAPSYNEQFF

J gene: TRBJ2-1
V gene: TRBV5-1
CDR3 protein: CASSLGLLADSYNEQFF

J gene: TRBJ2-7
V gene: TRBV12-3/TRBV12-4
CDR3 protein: CASSLGSGTKQYF

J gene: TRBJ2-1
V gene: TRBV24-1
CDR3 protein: CATSDSLAGEYNEQFF

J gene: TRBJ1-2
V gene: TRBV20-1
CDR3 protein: CSARRDAGGYTF

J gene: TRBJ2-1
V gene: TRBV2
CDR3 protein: CASRESSGDNEQFF

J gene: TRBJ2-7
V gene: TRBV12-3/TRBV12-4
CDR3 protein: CASSLQANYEQYF

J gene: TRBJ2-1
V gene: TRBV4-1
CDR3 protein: CASSQVIGTQNYNEQFF

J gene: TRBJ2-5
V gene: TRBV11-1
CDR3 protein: CASSFGLRGGVDQETQYF

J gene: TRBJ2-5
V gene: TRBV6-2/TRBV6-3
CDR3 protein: CASSYRGVGETQYF

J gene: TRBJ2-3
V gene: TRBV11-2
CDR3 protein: CASSRRPGQGRPDTQYF

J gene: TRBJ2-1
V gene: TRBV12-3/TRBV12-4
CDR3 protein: CASSYRLATYNEQFF

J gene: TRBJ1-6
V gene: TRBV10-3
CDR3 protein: CATSRDLNSPLHF

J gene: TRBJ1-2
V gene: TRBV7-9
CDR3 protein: CASSLGPTGATYGYTF

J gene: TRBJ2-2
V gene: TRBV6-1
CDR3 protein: CASSETLDTGELFF

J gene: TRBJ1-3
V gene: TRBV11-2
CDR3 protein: CASSLAGGNTIYF

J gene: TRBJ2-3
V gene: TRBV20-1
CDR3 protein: CSARPSRSSTDTQYF

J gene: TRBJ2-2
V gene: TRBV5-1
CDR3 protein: CASSGVPVNTGELFF

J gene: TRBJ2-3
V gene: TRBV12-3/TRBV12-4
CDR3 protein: CATQRTRTDTQYF